These 3 T cell receptor beta chains originate from one sample sequenced in a study of T and B cells in COVID-19 patients. From blood, roughly 250-500 ng of genomic DNA served as TRB template. TRB rearrangements were amplified by multiplex PCR with BIOMED2 TRB-A/B primers. TCRdb reprocessed the multiplex PCR reads via MiXCR and lists one record per CDR3 protein. The sample has several thousand distinct CDR3 sequences, 20% to 25% seen once. What was sequenced was blood. The receptors shown here come from a human donor who had recovered from COVID-19.

The rearrangement links TRBV24-1 to TRBJ2-7; D is tentatively TRBD1 or TRBD2 (5 bases each). V was cut by 4 bases and J by 8 bases, with 26 bases left in between. Germline V gene data show CDR1 as KGHDR and CDR2 as SFDVKD. The CDR3 runs 17 residues. In DNA form, the CDR3 reads TGTGCCACCAGTGACTCCGAAAGGTCAGGGACGTCTACGAAGCAGTACTTC. Its translation: CATSDSERSGTSTKQYF.

By proportion, this clonotype is medium-sized. This chain joins TRBV29-1 and TRBJ2-7; D remains unclear. V lost 4 bases to trimming and J lost 5 bases, with 15 bases between them. Germline V gives CDR1 SQVTM, CDR2 ANQGSEA. This CDR3 is 13 amino acids long. The CDR3 reads CSVGGRVSHEQYF. The DNA of the CDR3 is TGCAGCGTTGGGGGTCGGGTCAGCCACGAGCAGTACTTC.

The CDR3 loop is CASSLRGRVTEAFF. CDR3 nucleotides: TGCGCCAGCAGCTTGAGGGGGCGGGTGACTGAAGCTTTCTTT. The chain is built from TRBV5-1 and TRBJ1-1; 7 bases align to TRBD1. V gave up 1 base and J gave up 5 bases; unmatched junction bases: 5. Germline CDR1 SGHRS, CDR2 YFSETQ. This CDR3 has 14 residues.